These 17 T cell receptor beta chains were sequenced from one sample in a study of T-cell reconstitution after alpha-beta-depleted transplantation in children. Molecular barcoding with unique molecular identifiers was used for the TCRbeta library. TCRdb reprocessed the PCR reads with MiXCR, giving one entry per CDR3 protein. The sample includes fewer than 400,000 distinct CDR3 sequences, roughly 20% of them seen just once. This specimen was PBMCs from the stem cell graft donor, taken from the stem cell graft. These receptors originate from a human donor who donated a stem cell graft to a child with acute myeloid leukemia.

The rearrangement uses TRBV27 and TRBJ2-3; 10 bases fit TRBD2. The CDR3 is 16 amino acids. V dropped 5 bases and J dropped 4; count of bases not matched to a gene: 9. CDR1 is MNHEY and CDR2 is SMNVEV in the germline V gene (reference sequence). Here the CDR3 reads CASSKLAGDLPDTQYF. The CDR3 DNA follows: TGTGCCAGCAGTAAGCTAGCGGGAGATCTGCCAGATACGCAGTATTTT.

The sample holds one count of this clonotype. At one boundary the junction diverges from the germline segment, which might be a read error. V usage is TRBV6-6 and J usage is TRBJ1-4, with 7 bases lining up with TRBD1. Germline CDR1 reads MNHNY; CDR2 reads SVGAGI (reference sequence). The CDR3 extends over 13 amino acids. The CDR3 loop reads CSSGDSPNEKLFF. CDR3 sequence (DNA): TGTTCCAGCGGGGACAGCCCGAATGAAAAACTGTTTTTT.

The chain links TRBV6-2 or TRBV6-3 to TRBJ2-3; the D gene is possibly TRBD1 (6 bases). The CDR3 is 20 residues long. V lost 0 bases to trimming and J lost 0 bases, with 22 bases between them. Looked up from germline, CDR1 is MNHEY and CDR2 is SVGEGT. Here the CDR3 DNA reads TGTGCCAGCAGTTACTCGAGTTCGGCCCTAGGCAGGGGCAGCACAGATACGCAGTATTTT. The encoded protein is CASSYSSSALGRGSTDTQYF.

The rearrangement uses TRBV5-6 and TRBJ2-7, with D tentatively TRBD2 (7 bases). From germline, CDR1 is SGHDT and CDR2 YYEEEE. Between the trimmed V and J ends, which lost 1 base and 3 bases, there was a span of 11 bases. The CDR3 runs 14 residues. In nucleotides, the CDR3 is TGTGCCAGCAGCTTGTGGGGGGGCTACTACGAGCAGTACTTC. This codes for CASSLWGGYYEQYF.

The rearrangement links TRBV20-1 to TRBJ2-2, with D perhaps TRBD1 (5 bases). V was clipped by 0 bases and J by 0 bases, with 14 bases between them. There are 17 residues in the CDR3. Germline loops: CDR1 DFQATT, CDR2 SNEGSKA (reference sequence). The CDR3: CSARDRWGLPNTGELFF. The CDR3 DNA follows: TGCAGTGCTAGAGATCGGTGGGGCTTACCGAACACCGGGGAGCTGTTTTTT.

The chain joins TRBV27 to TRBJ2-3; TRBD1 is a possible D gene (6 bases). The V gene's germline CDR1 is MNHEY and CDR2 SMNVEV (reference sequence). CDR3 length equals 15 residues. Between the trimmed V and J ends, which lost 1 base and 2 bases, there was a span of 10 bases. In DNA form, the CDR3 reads TGTGCCAGCAGTTTATTCGCAGGGGACACAGATACGCAGTATTTT. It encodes CASSLFAGDTDTQYF.

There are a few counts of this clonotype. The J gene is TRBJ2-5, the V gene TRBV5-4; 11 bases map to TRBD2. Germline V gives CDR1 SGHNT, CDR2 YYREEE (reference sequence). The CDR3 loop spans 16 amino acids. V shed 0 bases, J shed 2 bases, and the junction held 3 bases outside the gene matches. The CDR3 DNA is TGTGCCAGCAGCTTGGACCTAGCGGGAGGTCAAGAGACCCAGTACTTC. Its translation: CASSLDLAGGQETQYF.

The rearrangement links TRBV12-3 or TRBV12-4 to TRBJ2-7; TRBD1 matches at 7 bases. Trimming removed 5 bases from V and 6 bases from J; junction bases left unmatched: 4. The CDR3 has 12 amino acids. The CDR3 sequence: CASSPTGPEQYF. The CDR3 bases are TGTGCCAGCAGTCCGACAGGGCCCGAGCAGTACTTC.

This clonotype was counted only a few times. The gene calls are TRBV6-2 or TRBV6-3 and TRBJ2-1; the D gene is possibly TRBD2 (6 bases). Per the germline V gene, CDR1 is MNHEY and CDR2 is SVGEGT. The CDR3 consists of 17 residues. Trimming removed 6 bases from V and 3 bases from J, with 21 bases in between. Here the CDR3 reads CASRRGTPGGFYNEQFF. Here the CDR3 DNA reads TGTGCCAGCAGAAGAGGGACTCCTGGGGGGTTCTACAATGAGCAGTTCTTC.

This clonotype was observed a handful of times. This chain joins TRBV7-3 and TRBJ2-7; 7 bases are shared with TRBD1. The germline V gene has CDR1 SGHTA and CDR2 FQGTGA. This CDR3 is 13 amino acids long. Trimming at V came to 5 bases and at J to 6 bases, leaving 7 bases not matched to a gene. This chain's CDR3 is CASSPRQGREQYF. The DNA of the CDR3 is TGTGCCAGCAGCCCACGACAGGGACGCGAGCAGTACTTC.

CDR3 DNA sequence: TGTGCCAGCAGCTTAGCCCGCTTTGGAAGCGGAGACAATGAGCAGTTCTTC. It codes for CASSLARFGSGDNEQFF. This chain connects TRBV7-9 to TRBJ2-1; D may be TRBD2 (5 bases). Trimming took off 0 bases at V and 5 bases at J, with 17 bases between the two ends. CDR3 length: 17 amino acids. The germline CDR1 and CDR2 sequences are SEHNR and FQNEAQ (reference sequence).

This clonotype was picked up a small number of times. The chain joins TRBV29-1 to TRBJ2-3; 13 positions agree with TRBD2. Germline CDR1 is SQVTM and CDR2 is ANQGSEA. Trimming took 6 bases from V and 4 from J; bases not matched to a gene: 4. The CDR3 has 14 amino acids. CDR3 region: CSVELAGGPDTQYF. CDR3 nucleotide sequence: TGCAGCGTCGAACTAGCGGGAGGGCCAGATACGCAGTATTTT.

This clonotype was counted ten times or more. CDR3 coding DNA: TGCGCCAGCAGCTTGAGGAGCTTCGAGGGAAATGAGCAGTTCTTC. The encoded protein is CASSLRSFEGNEQFF. V and J are TRBV5-1 and TRBJ2-1; a possible D gene is TRBD2 (5 bases). Germline CDR1 is SGHRS and CDR2 is YFSETQ. Trimming pared 1 base from V and 7 bases from J, leaving 15 bases between. This CDR3 has 15 residues.

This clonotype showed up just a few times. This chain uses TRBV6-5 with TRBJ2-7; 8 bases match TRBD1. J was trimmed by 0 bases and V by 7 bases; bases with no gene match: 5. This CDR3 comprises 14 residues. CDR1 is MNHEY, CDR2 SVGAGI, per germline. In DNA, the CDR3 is TGTGCCAGCAAACGGGACAGGATCTCCTACGAGCAGTACTTC. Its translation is CASKRDRISYEQYF.

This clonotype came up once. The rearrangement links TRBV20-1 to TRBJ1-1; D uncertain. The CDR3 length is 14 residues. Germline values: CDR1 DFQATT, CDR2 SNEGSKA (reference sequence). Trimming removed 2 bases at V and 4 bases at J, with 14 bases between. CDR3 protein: CSARNLRGVTEAFF. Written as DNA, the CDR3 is TGCAGTGCTAGAAACCTTCGGGGAGTCACTGAAGCTTTCTTT.

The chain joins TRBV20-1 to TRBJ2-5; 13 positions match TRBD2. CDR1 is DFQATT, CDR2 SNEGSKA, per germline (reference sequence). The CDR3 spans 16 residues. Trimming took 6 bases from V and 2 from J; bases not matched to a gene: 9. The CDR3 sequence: CSAQHGLAGAQETQYF. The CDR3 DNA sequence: TGCAGTGCCCAACACGGACTAGCGGGAGCTCAAGAGACCCAGTACTTC.

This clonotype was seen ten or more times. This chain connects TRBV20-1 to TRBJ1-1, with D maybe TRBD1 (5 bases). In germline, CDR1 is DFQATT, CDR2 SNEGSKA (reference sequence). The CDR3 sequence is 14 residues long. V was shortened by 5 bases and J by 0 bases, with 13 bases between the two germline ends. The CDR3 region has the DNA TGCAGTGCTGACAGCTTCGCTCTGAACACTGAAGCTTTCTTT. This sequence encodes CSADSFALNTEAFF.